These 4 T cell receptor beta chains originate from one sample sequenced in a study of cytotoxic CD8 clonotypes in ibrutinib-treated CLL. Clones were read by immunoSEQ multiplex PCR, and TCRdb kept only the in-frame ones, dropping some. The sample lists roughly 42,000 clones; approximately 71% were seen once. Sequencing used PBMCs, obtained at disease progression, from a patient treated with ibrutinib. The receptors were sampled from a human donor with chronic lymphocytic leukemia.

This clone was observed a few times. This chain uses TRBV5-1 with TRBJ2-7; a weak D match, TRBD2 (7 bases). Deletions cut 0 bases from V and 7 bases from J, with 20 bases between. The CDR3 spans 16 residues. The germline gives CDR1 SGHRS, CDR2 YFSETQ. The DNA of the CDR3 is TGCGCCAGCAGCTTGGCCGGGGGGACTACAGGGCGGGAGCAGTACTTC. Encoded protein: CASSLAGGTTGREQYF. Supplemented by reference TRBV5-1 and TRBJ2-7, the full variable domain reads KAGVTQTPRYLIKTRGQQVTLSCSPISGHRSVSWYQQTPGQGLQFLFEYFSETQRNKGNFPGRFSGRQFSNSRSEMNVSTLELGDSALYLCASSLAGGTTGREQYFGPGTRLTVT.

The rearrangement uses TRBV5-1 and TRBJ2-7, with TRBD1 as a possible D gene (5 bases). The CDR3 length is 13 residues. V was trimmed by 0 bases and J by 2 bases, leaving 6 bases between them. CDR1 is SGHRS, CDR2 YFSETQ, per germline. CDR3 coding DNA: TGCGCCAGCAGCTTGGCAGGGACCTACGAGCAGTACTTC. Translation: CASSLAGTYEQYF.

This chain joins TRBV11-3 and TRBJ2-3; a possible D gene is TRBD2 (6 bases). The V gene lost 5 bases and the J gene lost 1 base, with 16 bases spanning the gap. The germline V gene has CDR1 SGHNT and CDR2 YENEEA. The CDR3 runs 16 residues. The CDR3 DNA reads TGTGCCAGCAGCCCCGGGGGTGCCACACGCACAGATACGCAGTATTTT. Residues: CASSPGGATRTDTQYF.

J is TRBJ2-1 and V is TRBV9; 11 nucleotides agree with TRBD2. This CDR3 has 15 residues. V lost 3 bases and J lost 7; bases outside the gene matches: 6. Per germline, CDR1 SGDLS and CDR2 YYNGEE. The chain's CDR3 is CASSAGASGRNEQFF. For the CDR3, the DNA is TGTGCCAGCAGCGCCGGGGCTAGCGGGAGGAATGAGCAGTTCTTC. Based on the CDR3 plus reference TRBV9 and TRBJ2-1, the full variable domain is DSGVTQTPKHLITATGQRVTLRCSPRSGDLSVYWYQQSLDQGLQFLIQYYNGEERAKGNILERFSAQQFPDLHSELNLSSLELGDSALYFCASSAGASGRNEQFFGPGTRLTVL.